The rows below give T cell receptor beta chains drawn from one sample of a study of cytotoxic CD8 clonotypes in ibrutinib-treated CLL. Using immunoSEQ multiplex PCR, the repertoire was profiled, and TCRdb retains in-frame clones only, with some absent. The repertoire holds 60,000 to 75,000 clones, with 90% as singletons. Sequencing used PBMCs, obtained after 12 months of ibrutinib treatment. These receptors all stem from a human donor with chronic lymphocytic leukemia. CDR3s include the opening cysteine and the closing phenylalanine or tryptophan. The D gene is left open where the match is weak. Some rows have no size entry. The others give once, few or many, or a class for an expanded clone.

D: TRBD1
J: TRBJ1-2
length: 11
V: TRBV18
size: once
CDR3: CAKDRDKGYTF
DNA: TGTGCCAAGGACAGGGACAAAGGCTACACCTTC

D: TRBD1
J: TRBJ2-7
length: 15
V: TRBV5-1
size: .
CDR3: CASSPPQGAQTEQYF
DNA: TGCGCCAGCAGCCCGCCACAGGGGGCGCAAACCGAGCAGTACTTC

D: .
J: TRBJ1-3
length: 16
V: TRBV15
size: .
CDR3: CATSREGGLSGNTIYF
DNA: TGTGCCACCAGCAGAGAAGGGGGGCTATCTGGAAACACCATATATTTT

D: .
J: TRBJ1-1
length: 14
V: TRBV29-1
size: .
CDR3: CSVAAGGRNTEAFF
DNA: TGCAGCGTCGCCGCGGGGGGTAGGAACACTGAAGCTTTCTTT

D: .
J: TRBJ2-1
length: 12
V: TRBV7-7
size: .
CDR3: CASSLTGNEQFF
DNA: TGTGCCAGCAGCTTAACGGGGAATGAGCAGTTCTTC

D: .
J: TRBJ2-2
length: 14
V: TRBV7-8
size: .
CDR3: CASSKGQSYGELFF
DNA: TGTGCCAGCAGCAAGGGACAAAGCTACGGGGAGCTGTTTTTT

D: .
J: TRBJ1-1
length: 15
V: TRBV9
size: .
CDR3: CASSPLGVTSTEAFF
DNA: TGTGCCAGCAGCCCCCTCGGGGTTACGAGCACTGAAGCTTTCTTT

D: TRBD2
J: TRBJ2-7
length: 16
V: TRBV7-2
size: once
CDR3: CASSLARLAGVGEQYF
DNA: TGTGCCAGCAGCTTAGCCCGGCTAGCGGGAGTGGGAGAGCAGTACTTC

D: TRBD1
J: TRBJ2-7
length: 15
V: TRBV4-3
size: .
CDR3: CASSQDHRTGYEQYF
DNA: TGCGCCAGCAGCCAAGATCACCGGACAGGCTACGAGCAGTACTTC

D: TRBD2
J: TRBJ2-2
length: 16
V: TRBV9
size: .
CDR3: CASSGTSGSYTGELFF
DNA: TGTGCCAGCAGCGGGACTAGCGGGAGCTACACCGGGGAGCTGTTTTTT

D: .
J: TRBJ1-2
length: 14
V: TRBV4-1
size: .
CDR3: CASSQTRGGYGYTF
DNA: TGCGCCAGCAGCCAGACGAGGGGTGGCTATGGCTACACCTTC

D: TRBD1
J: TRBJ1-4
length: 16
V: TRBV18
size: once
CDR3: CASSPSRQGLNEKLFF
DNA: TGTGCCAGCTCACCTTCCCGACAGGGGTTGAATGAAAAACTGTTTTTT

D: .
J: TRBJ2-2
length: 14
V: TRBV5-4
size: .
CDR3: CASSPSRVTGELFF
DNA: TGTGCCAGCAGCCCCTCTCGGGTTACCGGGGAGCTGTTTTTT

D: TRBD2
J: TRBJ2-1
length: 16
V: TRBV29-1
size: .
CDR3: CSVEDGREIHSNEQFF
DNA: TGCAGCGTTGAAGACGGGCGGGAGATACATTCCAATGAGCAGTTCTTC

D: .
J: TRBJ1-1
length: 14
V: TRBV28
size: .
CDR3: CASTLGRGSTEAFF
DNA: TGTGCCAGCACCCTCGGGCGAGGAAGCACTGAAGCTTTCTTT

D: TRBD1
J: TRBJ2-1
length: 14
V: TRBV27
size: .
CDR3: CASRRMDRPNEQFF
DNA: TGTGCCAGCAGACGAATGGACAGGCCGAATGAGCAGTTCTTC

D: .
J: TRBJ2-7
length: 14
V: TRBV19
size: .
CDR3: CASSHRRPDYEQYF
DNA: TGTGCCAGTAGCCACCGGAGGCCCGACTACGAGCAGTACTTC

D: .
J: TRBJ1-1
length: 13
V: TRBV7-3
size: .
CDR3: CASSFGGSTEAFF
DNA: TGTGCCAGCAGCTTTGGCGGATCAACTGAAGCTTTCTTT

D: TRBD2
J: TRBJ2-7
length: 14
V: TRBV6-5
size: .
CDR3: CASSYSVGRAEQYF
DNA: TGTGCCAGCAGTTACTCGGTCGGGAGGGCCGAGCAGTACTTC

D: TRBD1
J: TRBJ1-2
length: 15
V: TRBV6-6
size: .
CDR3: CASNKNGQGNYGYTF
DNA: TGTGCCAGCAACAAAAACGGACAGGGGAACTATGGCTACACCTTC

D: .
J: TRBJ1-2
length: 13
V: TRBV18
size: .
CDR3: CASSPAGHTGYTF
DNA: TGTGCCAGCTCACCAGCGGGACACACTGGCTACACCTTC

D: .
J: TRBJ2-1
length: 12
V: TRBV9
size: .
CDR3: CASSPRLNKQFF
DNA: TGTGCCAGCAGCCCCCGACTAAACAAGCAGTTCTTC

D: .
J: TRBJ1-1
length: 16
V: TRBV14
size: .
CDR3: CASSQVLTGGWTEAFF
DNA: TGTGCCAGCAGCCAAGTTCTGACAGGTGGGTGGACTGAAGCTTTCTTT

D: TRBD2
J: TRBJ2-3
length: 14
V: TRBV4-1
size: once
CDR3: CASTERDGTDTQYF
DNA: TGCGCCAGCACTGAGCGGGACGGCACAGATACGCAGTATTTT

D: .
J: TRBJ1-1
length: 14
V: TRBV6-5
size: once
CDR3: CASSKDRSSTEAFF
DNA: TGTGCCAGCAGTAAGGACAGATCCAGCACTGAAGCTTTCTTT

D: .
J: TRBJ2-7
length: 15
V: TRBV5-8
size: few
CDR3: CASSEDPYSSYEQYF
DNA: TGTGCCAGCAGCGAAGACCCTTACAGCTCCTACGAGCAGTACTTC

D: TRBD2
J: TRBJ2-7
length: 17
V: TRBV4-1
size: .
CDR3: CASSLRTSGVPGYEQYF
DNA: TGCGCCAGCAGTCTTCGGACTAGCGGAGTCCCTGGGTACGAGCAGTACTTC

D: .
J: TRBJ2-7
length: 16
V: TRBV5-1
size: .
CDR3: CASSPGAGASSYEQYF
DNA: TGCGCCAGCAGCCCGGGGGCAGGGGCGTCCTCCTACGAGCAGTACTTC

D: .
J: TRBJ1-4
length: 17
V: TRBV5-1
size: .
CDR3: CASSPGSGTEVGEKLFF
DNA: TGCGCCAGCAGCCCGGGTTCGGGGACGGAGGTTGGGGAAAAACTGTTTTTT

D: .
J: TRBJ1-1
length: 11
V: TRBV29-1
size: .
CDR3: CSVMSIPEAFF
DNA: TGCAGCGTTATGTCGATCCCTGAAGCTTTCTTT

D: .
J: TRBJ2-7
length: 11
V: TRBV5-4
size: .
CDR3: CASSLGQKKAF
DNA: TGTGCCAGCAGCTTGGGCCAGAAGAAAGCCTTC

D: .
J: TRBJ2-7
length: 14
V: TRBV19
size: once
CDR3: CASRTARDSNEQYF
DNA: TGTGCCAGTAGGACCGCGCGGGACTCCAACGAGCAGTACTTC

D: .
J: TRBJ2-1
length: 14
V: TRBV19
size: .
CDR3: CASGTGFAHNEQFF
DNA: TGTGCCAGCGGAACGGGATTCGCCCACAATGAGCAGTTCTTC

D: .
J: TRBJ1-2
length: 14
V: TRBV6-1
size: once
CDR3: CASTPQTDSYGYTF
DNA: TGTGCCAGCACCCCACAGACGGACAGCTATGGCTACACCTTC

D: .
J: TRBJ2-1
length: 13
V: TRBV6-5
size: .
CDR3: CASSRDQLHEQFF
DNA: TGTGCCAGCAGCCGCGACCAGTTGCATGAGCAGTTCTTC

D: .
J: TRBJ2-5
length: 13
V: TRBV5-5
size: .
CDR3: CASSSGGSETQYF
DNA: TGTGCCAGCAGCTCTGGAGGCTCAGAGACCCAGTACTTC

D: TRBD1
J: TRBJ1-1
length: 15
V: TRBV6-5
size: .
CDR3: CASSYGTEYNTEAFF
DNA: TGTGCCAGCAGTTATGGGACAGAGTATAACACTGAAGCTTTCTTT

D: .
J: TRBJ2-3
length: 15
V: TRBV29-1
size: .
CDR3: CSANKMITVADTQYF
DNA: TGCAGCGCAAATAAGATGATTACAGTAGCAGATACGCAGTATTTT

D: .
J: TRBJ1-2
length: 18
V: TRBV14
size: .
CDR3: CASSQRRRGGIPGYGYTF
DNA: TGTGCCAGCAGCCAACGCAGACGCGGCGGAATTCCCGGGTATGGCTACACCTTC

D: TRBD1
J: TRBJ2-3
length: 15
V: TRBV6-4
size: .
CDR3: CASSFTGGLADTQYF
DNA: TGTGCCAGCAGTTTTACAGGGGGGCTCGCTGATACGCAGTATTTT

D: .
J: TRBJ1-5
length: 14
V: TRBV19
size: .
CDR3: CASSELIVRQPQHF
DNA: TGTGCCAGTAGCGAACTAATTGTCCGTCAGCCCCAGCATTTT

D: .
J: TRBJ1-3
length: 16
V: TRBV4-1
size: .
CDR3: CASSQDIQGDGNTIYF
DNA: TGCGCCAGCAGCCAAGATATCCAGGGCGACGGAAACACCATATATTTT

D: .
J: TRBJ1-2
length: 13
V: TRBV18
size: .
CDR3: CASSPGGNYGYTF
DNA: TGTGCCAGCTCACCGGGAGGCAACTATGGCTACACCTTC

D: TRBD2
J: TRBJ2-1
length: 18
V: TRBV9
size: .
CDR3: CASSVAGLAGALYNEQFF
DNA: TGTGCCAGCAGCGTAGCGGGGCTAGCGGGAGCCCTATACAATGAGCAGTTCTTC

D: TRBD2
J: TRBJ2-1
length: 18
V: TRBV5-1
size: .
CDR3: CASSPSLGGGRALNEQFF
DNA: TGCGCCAGCAGCCCATCCCTGGGGGGCGGGAGGGCCTTAAATGAGCAGTTCTTC

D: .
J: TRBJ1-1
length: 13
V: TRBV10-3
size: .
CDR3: CAIREGLETEAFF
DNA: TGTGCCATCAGAGAGGGGCTGGAAACTGAAGCTTTCTTT

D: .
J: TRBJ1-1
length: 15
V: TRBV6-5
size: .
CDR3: CASSYSLGYHTEAFF
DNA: TGTGCCAGCAGTTACTCGCTGGGGTACCACACTGAAGCTTTCTTT

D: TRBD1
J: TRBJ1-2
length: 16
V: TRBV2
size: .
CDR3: CASMEQGQDVIYGYTF
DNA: TGTGCCAGCATGGAGCAGGGACAGGATGTAATTTATGGCTACACCTTC

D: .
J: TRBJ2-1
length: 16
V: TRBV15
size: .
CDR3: CATSRAPTPGYNEQFF
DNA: TGTGCCACCAGCAGAGCTCCAACACCTGGATACAATGAGCAGTTCTTC